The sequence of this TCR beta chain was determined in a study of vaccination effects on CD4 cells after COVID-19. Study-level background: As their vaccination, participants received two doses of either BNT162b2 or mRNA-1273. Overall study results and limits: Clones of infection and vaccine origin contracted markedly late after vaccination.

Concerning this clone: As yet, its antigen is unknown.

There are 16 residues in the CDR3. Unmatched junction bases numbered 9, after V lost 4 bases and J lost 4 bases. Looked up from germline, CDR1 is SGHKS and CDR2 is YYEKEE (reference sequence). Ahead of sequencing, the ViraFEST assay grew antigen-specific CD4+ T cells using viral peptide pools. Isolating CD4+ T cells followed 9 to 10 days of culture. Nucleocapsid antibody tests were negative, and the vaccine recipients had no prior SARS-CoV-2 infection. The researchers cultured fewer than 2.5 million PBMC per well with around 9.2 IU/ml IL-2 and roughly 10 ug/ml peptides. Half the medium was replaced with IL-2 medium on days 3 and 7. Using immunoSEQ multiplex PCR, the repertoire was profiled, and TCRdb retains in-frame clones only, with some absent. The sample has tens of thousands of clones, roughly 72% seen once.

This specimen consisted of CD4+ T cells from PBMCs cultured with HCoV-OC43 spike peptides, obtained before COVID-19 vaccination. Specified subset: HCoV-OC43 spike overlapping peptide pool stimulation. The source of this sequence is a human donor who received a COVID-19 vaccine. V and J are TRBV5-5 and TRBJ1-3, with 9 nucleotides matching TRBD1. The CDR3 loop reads CASSKEQGASGNTIYF. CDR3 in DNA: TGTGCCAGCAGCAAGGAACAGGGGGCGTCGGGAAACACCATATATTTT. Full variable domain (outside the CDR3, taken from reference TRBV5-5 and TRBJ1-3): DAGVTQSPTHLIKTRGQQVTLRCSPISGHKSVSWYQQVLGQGPQFIFQYYEKEERGRGNFPDRFSARQFPNYSSELNVNALLLGDSALYLCASSKEQGASGNTIYFGEGSWLTVV.